The rows below give T cell receptor beta chains drawn from one sample of a study of blood T cell repertoires in COVID-19. Generated by immunoSEQ multiplex PCR, the TCRdb table keeps only in-frame clones and is missing some. The repertoire consists of about 51,000 clones, with roughly 83% occurring once and the leading ten covering approximately 2.5%. Sequenced: peripheral blood. The receptors were sampled from a man aged 50-59 years with acute or convalescent COVID-19. The CDR3 runs from the conserved cysteine through the conserved F or W. Each record gives: J gene, V gene, D gene, CDR3 DNA, CDR3 protein. The D gene is left open where the match is weak.

j_gene: TRBJ1-4
v_gene: TRBV2
d_gene: NA
CDR3nt: TGTGCCAGCAGCCATGGACTCAATTCTAATGAAAAACTGTTTTTT
CDR3aa: CASSHGLNSNEKLFF

j_gene: TRBJ1-2
v_gene: TRBV7-9
d_gene: NA
CDR3nt: TGTGCCAGCAGCTCCGAGATAATTCGACAGGCCTATGGCTACACCTTC
CDR3aa: CASSSEIIRQAYGYTF

j_gene: TRBJ1-6
v_gene: TRBV3-1/TRBV3-2
d_gene: NA
CDR3nt: TGTGCCAGCAGCCAAGACGGTAGTCTCTTCTATAATTCACCCCTCCACTTT
CDR3aa: CASSQDGSLFYNSPLHF

j_gene: TRBJ2-1
v_gene: TRBV28
d_gene: NA
CDR3nt: TGTGCCAGCAGCCTCCGGGGGTACACTACCTACAATGAGCAGTTCTTC
CDR3aa: CASSLRGYTTYNEQFF

j_gene: TRBJ2-1
v_gene: TRBV29-1
d_gene: TRBD1
CDR3nt: TGCAGCGTTGGGGAGACTCTCTGGACAACAGGGGGAAACTACAATGAGCAGTTCTTC
CDR3aa: CSVGETLWTTGGNYNEQFF

j_gene: TRBJ1-2
v_gene: TRBV6-1
d_gene: NA
CDR3nt: TGTGCCAGCAGTGAAGCGCCGGGGGGAGGCTATGGCTACACCTTC
CDR3aa: CASSEAPGGGYGYTF

j_gene: TRBJ2-1
v_gene: TRBV20-1
d_gene: TRBD1
CDR3nt: TGCAGTGCTAGTTTCGAGACAGGGGCCTACAATGAGCAGTTCTTC
CDR3aa: CSASFETGAYNEQFF

j_gene: TRBJ1-5
v_gene: TRBV30
d_gene: NA
CDR3nt: TGTGCCTGGAGTGCACAGGACAATCAGCCCCAGCATTTT
CDR3aa: CAWSAQDNQPQHF

j_gene: TRBJ1-6
v_gene: TRBV2
d_gene: NA
CDR3nt: TGTGCCAGCAGTGAGGGTACAGTAGGTAATTCACCCCTCCACTTT
CDR3aa: CASSEGTVGNSPLHF

j_gene: TRBJ1-1
v_gene: TRBV21-1
d_gene: NA
CDR3nt: TGTGCCAGCAGCAAAGGCCCAGGGCGGAACACTGAAGCTTTCTTT
CDR3aa: CASSKGPGRNTEAFF

j_gene: TRBJ1-1
v_gene: TRBV25-1
d_gene: NA
CDR3nt: TGTGCCAGCAGTGAATACAGGAGGGCTGAAGCTTTCTTT
CDR3aa: CASSEYRRAEAFF